The clone carrying this T cell receptor (beta chain) showed up just a few times. The record originates from a study of blood T cell repertoires in COVID-19. With 7 bases clipped from V and 7 bases from J, the junction kept 7 bases outside the gene matches. Germline CDR1 is LGHNT and CDR2 is FRNRAP. This CDR3 has 13 residues. Under the authors' procedure: Using reference gene primer amplification, nucleated cell counts were estimated. The table came from immunoSEQ multiplex PCR; TCRdb's copy has only in-frame clones and leaves some out. V and J calls and clone size are those listed in that table; D and trimming were worked out from the DNA. The repertoire holds under 130,000 clones, with around 90% as singletons.

The chain combines TRBV12-5 with TRBJ1-2, with 9 bases aligning to TRBD1. This TCR was sampled from a woman aged 80 or over in a cohort sampled during active COVID-19. The specimen was peripheral blood. The CDR3 sequence: CASEGQGFGGYTF. The CDR3, as DNA: TGTGCTAGTGAGGGACAGGGCTTTGGTGGCTACACCTTC.